The subject of this entry is one T cell receptor (beta chain). The antigen is unknown. TCR alpha and TCR beta cDNA libraries with sample barcodes and UMIs came from 5'RACE using constant-segment primers. From the 5' RACE reads, TCRdb called clonotypes with MiXCR, one entry per CDR3 protein. This table holds over 350,000 distinct CDR3 sequences, roughly 15% found once. The record originates from a study of T-cell memory formation after mild COVID-19. Across the whole study: TCR clusters were mostly confined to one donor each. Study-wide points: While clones contracting from day 15 to 85 were balanced between CD4 and CD8, later expanders leaned CD4+. Largely, contracting CD4+ clones fell within CM and EM, and contracting CD8+ clones within EMRA.

The germline CDR1 and CDR2 sequences are MGHDK and SYGVNS. This CDR3 spans 18 amino acids. V was pared by 5 bases and J by 8 bases, with 27 bases between. Sequenced material: PBMCs or a T cell subset sorted from them (not recorded which). This receptor was obtained from a man younger than 35 who had mild COVID-19 (a few samples of this study predate the infection). Cell type and time point are not known. J is TRBJ1-4 and V is TRBV25-1; tentatively, D is TRBD1 (5 bases). This CDR3 is CASSTTLDSGRRGEKLFF. CDR3 nucleotide sequence: TGTGCCAGCAGTACCACTCTCGACAGCGGGCGGAGGGGCGAAAAACTGTTTTTT. Based on the CDR3 plus reference TRBV25-1 and TRBJ1-4, the full variable domain is EADIYQTPRYLVIGTGKKITLECSQTMGHDKMYWYQQDPGMELHLIHYSYGVNSTEKGDLSSESTVSRIRTEHFPLTLESARPSHTSQYLCASSTTLDSGRRGEKLFFGSGTQLSVL.